The 24 T cell receptor beta chains below were found in one sample sequenced in a study of blood T cell repertoires in COVID-19. Profiling relied on immunoSEQ multiplex PCR, and the TCRdb table lists in-frame clones only, not all of them. The sample carries 110,000 to 150,000 clones, 79% recorded once. The sequencing sample was made of peripheral blood. Receptor source: a man over 45 with active or convalescent COVID-19.

The chain is built from TRBV7-6 and TRBJ2-7, with TRBD1 matching over 12 bases. V lost 1 base, J lost 2 bases, and 0 bases stayed unmatched. The CDR3 spans 15 residues. CDR1 is SGHVS, CDR2 FNYEAQ, per germline. The CDR3 reads CASSLGDRGPYEQYF. DNA of the CDR3: TGTGCCAGCAGCTTAGGGGACAGGGGGCCCTACGAGCAGTACTTC.

The CDR3 sequence is CASSYGTSLNQPQHF. The DNA of the CDR3 is TGCGCCAGCAGCTATGGGACATCCCTAAATCAGCCCCAGCATTTT. The gene calls are TRBV5-1 and TRBJ1-5; maybe TRBD1 (6 bases). Germline V lookup: CDR1 SGHRS, CDR2 YFSETQ. Trimming left V 3 bases short and J 4 bases short, with 14 bases between. The CDR3 runs to 15 residues.

The chain employs TRBV28 and TRBJ2-5; 8 bases align to TRBD2. Germline CDR1 and CDR2: MDHEN and SYDVKM. The junction had 4 bases not matched to a gene; V was cut back by 6 bases and J by 1 base. CDR3 length: 14 amino acids. In DNA form, the CDR3 reads TGTGCCAGCAGCCTTAGCGGGGTCCAAGAGACCCAGTACTTC. Translated, it gives CASSLSGVQETQYF.

This chain's CDR3 is CASGQRNYGYTF. The CDR3 nucleotides are TGTGCCAGCGGACAGAGAAACTATGGCTACACCTTC. The chain couples TRBV25-1 to TRBJ1-2, with D possibly being TRBD1 (6 bases). With 8 bases removed from V and 2 bases from J, the gap between germline ends came to 9 bases. This CDR3 is built from 12 residues. The germline CDR1 and CDR2 sequences are MGHDK and SYGVNS.

The chain joins TRBV7-3 to TRBJ1-2, with D perhaps TRBD1 (5 bases). Trimming removed 0 bases from V and 7 bases from J, with 15 bases in between. CDR1 and CDR2 from the germline V gene are SGHTA and FQGTGA. CDR3 length: 15 residues. This CDR3 reads CASSLTGQGRAGYTF. The CDR3 nucleotides read TGTGCCAGCAGCTTAACCGGGCAGGGAAGGGCTGGCTACACCTTC. The full variable domain, completed using reference TRBV7-3 and TRBJ1-2, is GAGVSQTPSNKVTEKGKYVELRCDPISGHTALYWYRQSLGQGPEFLIYFQGTGAADDSGLPNDRFFAVRPEGSVSTLKIQRTERGDSAVYLCASSLTGQGRAGYTFGSGTRLTVV.

The gene calls are TRBV19 and TRBJ1-5, with D possibly matching TRBD1 (6 bases). Germline V lookup: CDR1 LNHDA, CDR2 SQIVND (reference sequence). Trimming removed 5 bases from V and 6 bases from J, with 20 bases in between. There are 16 residues in the CDR3. The CDR3 protein is CASSSGVGPRPQPQHF. CDR3 coding DNA: TGTGCCAGTAGTTCAGGGGTTGGACCGCGTCCTCAGCCCCAGCATTTT.

This clone was seen more than once but under ten times. The rearrangement links TRBV4-1 to TRBJ2-7; TRBD2 aligns across 9 bases. The germline CDR1 and CDR2 sequences are MGHRA and YSYEKL. V dropped 0 bases and J dropped 7; count of bases not matched to a gene: 10. This CDR3 is 16 amino acids long. The CDR3 loop reads CASSQEGGLAALEQYF. Here the CDR3 DNA reads TGCGCCAGCAGCCAAGAGGGGGGACTAGCCGCTCTGGAGCAGTACTTC.

The chain joins TRBV19 to TRBJ2-1; D may be TRBD2 (7 bases). The germline V and J ends were trimmed by 2 bases and 1 base, with 21 bases remaining between them. Germline CDR1 LNHDA, CDR2 SQIVND (reference sequence). This CDR3 has 19 amino acids. This CDR3 is CASSIRGIAGRGSYNEQFF. As DNA, the CDR3 is TGTGCCAGTAGTATAAGGGGGATTGCAGGGAGGGGATCCTACAATGAGCAGTTCTTC.

The genes are TRBV7-3 and TRBJ1-1, with a possible D match to TRBD1 (6 bases). The V end lost 1 base, the J end lost 0 bases, and 15 bases lay between the germline ends. The V gene's germline CDR1 is SGHTA and CDR2 FQGTGA. The CDR3 extends over 17 amino acids. CDR3: CASSLMGALRMNTEAFF. As DNA, the CDR3 is TGTGCCAGCAGCTTAATGGGGGCGCTTAGAATGAACACTGAAGCTTTCTTT.

This rearrangement joins TRBV5-1 to TRBJ1-1; D is possibly TRBD1 (5 bases). V lost 4 bases and J lost 5, with 12 bases in between. In germline, CDR1 is SGHRS, CDR2 YFSETQ. The CDR3 is 13 residues long. The CDR3 loop reads CASSAGRGTEAFF. DNA for the CDR3: TGCGCCAGCAGCGCTGGACGGGGGACTGAAGCTTTCTTT.

A single count supports this clone. The J gene is TRBJ2-6, the V gene TRBV19; D may be TRBD2 (5 bases). V dropped 3 bases and J dropped 4 bases, with 7 bases sitting between them. CDR3 size: 14 residues. Per germline, CDR1 LNHDA and CDR2 SQIVND (reference sequence). This CDR3 is CASSIGEGANVLTF. CDR3 coding DNA: TGTGCCAGTAGTATCGGGGAGGGGGCCAACGTCCTGACTTTC.

The chain links TRBV11-2 to TRBJ2-2; D gene ambiguous. Germline V gene sequence: CDR1 SGHAT, CDR2 FQNNGV. V lost 5 bases, J lost 5 bases, and 12 bases lay in between. This CDR3 is built from 14 residues. The DNA for the CDR3 is TGTGCCAGCAGCCTATTCCAAAATACCGGGGAGCTGTTTTTT. This translates into CASSLFQNTGELFF.

The chain is built from TRBV5-4 and TRBJ1-3, with D unresolved. CDR3 length: 16 amino acids. Germline V gives CDR1 SGHNT, CDR2 YYREEE (reference sequence). V shed 4 bases and J shed 3 bases, with 17 bases lying between them. CDR3 protein: CASSRDNRRGGNTIYF. In DNA, the CDR3 is TGTGCCAGCAGCCGCGATAACCGCCGGGGTGGAAACACCATATATTTT.

This clone turned up a few times. The chain uses TRBV7-2 and TRBJ2-2; no reliable D call. The CDR3 runs to 14 residues. The V gene lost 6 bases and the J gene lost 1 base, with 9 bases spanning the gap. The germline V gene has CDR1 SGHTA and CDR2 FQGNSA. Written as DNA, the CDR3 is TGTGCCAGCAGTCCCCTTGTGAACACCGGGGAGCTGTTTTTT. Translation gives CASSPLVNTGELFF.

The chain recombines TRBV5-4 with TRBJ2-5, with no clear D. Trimming removed 0 bases at V and 0 bases at J, with 6 bases between. Germline values: CDR1 SGHNT, CDR2 YYREEE (reference sequence). The CDR3 contains 14 residues. The CDR3 coding sequence is TGTGCCAGCAGCTTGGTGGCATACCAAGAGACCCAGTACTTC. Translated: CASSLVAYQETQYF.

This clone came up a few times. This sequence joins TRBV28 and TRBJ2-1; 10 positions match TRBD2. CDR3 length: 16 residues. Germline loops: CDR1 MDHEN, CDR2 SYDVKM. After removal of 5 bases from V and 7 bases from J, the junction contained 11 bases not matched to a gene. This CDR3 reads CASSAPGLARRNEQFF. The CDR3 nucleotides read TGTGCCAGCAGTGCCCCGGGACTAGCGAGAAGGAATGAGCAGTTCTTC.

CDR3 in DNA: TGTGCCAGCAGTCCGCCGGGACAGGGCTATGGCTACACCTTC. Its translation is CASSPPGQGYGYTF. This sequence joins TRBV6-5 and TRBJ1-2, with TRBD1 identical over 9 bases. V shed 5 bases, J shed 4 bases, and the junction held 5 bases outside the gene matches. The CDR3 length is 14 residues. Germline V gene lookup returns CDR1 MNHEY and CDR2 SVGAGI.

CDR3 nucleotide sequence: TGTGCCAGCAGCGACGTAGGGACAGGGGAGTATACTGAAGCTTTCTTT. Protein: CASSDVGTGEYTEAFF. V usage is TRBV7-9 and J usage is TRBJ1-1; TRBD1 agrees at 10 bases. The V gene's germline CDR1 is SEHNR and CDR2 FQNEAQ (reference sequence). Trimming cost V 5 bases and J 5 bases; bases outside gene matches: 11. The CDR3 sequence is 16 residues long.

CDR3 DNA sequence: TGTGCCAGCAGTCCGCGGACAGGAAACTATGGCTACACCTTC. It codes for CASSPRTGNYGYTF. The V call is TRBV2, the J call TRBJ1-2, with 7 positions matching TRBD1. CDR1 SNHLY and CDR2 FYNNEI come from the germline V gene. The CDR3 has 14 residues. With V trimmed by 5 bases and J by 2 bases, 5 bases remained unmatched.

The CDR3 coding sequence is TGTGCCAGTATAGGCAGGGTGGACGAGCAGTACTTC. Amino acids: CASIGRVDEQYF. The chain carries TRBV19 and TRBJ2-7; the D gene is possibly TRBD1 (5 bases). Germline V gene lookup returns CDR1 LNHDA and CDR2 SQIVND (reference sequence). The CDR3 extends over 12 amino acids. V was clipped by 7 bases and J by 5 bases, with 12 bases between them.

The chain has TRBV30 and TRBJ1-5; D is possibly TRBD1 (6 bases). From germline, CDR1 is GTSNPN and CDR2 SVGIG (reference sequence). Trimming shortened V by 2 bases and J by 1 base, and 12 bases separated the two germline ends. The CDR3 extends over 15 amino acids. CDR3 sequence reads: CAWSPRTESNQPQHF. CDR3 nucleotide sequence: TGTGCCTGGAGTCCGAGGACAGAGAGCAATCAGCCCCAGCATTTT.

V and J are TRBV11-3 and TRBJ2-7, with D uncertain. V dropped 0 bases and J dropped 2 bases, with 5 bases sitting between them. Germline CDR1 is SGHNT and CDR2 is YENEEA. The CDR3 runs to 13 residues. DNA for the CDR3: TGTGCCAGCAGCTTAGAGGCCCCCTACGAGCAGTACTTC. Its translation is CASSLEAPYEQYF.

The CDR3 DNA is TGTGCCATCAGTGAGCCGAGTATGGGGGGCTCCTATAATTCACCCCTCCACTTT. Amino acids: CAISEPSMGGSYNSPLHF. This chain uses TRBV10-3 with TRBJ1-6; D perhaps matches TRBD1 (5 bases). Germline V CDR1 and CDR2: ENHRY, SYGVKD. V dropped 2 bases and J dropped 0 bases, with 14 bases sitting between them. CDR3 length: 18 residues.

V is TRBV19 and J is TRBJ2-3; 11 bases are shared with TRBD1. The CDR3 covers 15 residues. Germline V gene data show CDR1 as LNHDA and CDR2 as SQIVND (reference sequence). V shed 3 bases, J shed 5 bases, and the junction held 4 bases outside the gene matches. The DNA of the CDR3 is TGTGCCAGTAGTATCACCGGGACAGGGGGAGATACGCAGTATTTT. Protein sequence: CASSITGTGGDTQYF.